This is a list of T cell receptor beta chains from one sample in a study of blood T cell repertoires in COVID-19. Method: immunoSEQ multiplex PCR; TCRdb's copy keeps in-frame clones and lacks some. This table has about 200,000 clones, around 87% appearing once. The sequenced material came from PBMCs or T cells enriched from blood (not recorded which). The receptors originated from a woman aged 35 to 49 in a cohort exposed to, infected with or recovered from COVID-19 (not recorded which). Both conserved end residues are part of each CDR3. D genes are given only for firm matches. Only part of the rows carry a size: once, few, many, or a class if the clone is expanded.

-,TRBJ2-5,TRBV9,TRBD2,CASSVAGGWETQYF,TGTGCCAGCAGCGTCGCGGGAGGGTGGGAGACCCAGTACTTC
-,TRBJ1-2,TRBV5-1,-,CASSLQSGYGYTF,TGCGCCAGCAGCTTGCAGTCAGGTTATGGCTACACCTTC
-,TRBJ2-5,TRBV5-1,-,CASSFGVQGETQYF,TGCGCCAGCAGCTTCGGGGTTCAAGGAGAGACCCAGTACTTC
once,TRBJ2-3,TRBV19,-,CASSITLTALRTDTQYF,TGTGCCAGTAGTATAACCCTGACAGCCTTAAGGACAGATACGCAGTATTTT
-,TRBJ1-1,TRBV30,-,CAWSTTRRNTEAFF,TGTGCCTGGAGTACGACCCGGAGGAACACTGAAGCTTTCTTT
-,TRBJ2-2,TRBV24-1,-,CATSDFSGGELFF,TGTGCCACCAGTGATTTTTCCGGCGGGGAGCTGTTTTTT
few,TRBJ1-5,TRBV5-8,-,CASSYGAERNQPQHF,TGTGCCAGCAGCTACGGAGCGGAACGGAATCAGCCCCAGCATTTT
-,TRBJ1-6,TRBV21-1,-,CASSDEPRRFDSSSYNSPLHF,TGTGCCAGCAGCGACGAACCAAGGAGATTTGACAGCAGCTCCTATAATTCACCCCTCCACTTT
few,TRBJ2-7,TRBV5-1,-,CASSFNLRGTYEQYF,TGCGCCAGCAGCTTCAATCTCCGGGGGACCTACGAGCAGTACTTC
-,TRBJ1-1,TRBV5-1,-,CASSFGTPNTEAFF,TGCGCCAGCAGCTTCGGGACACCGAACACTGAAGCTTTCTTT
-,TRBJ1-1,TRBV30,-,CAWVRTNKDTEAFF,TGTGCCTGGGTCCGGACAAATAAGGACACTGAAGCTTTCTTT
-,TRBJ2-3,TRBV11-2,TRBD2,CASSLGARLAFGTDTQYF,TGTGCCAGCAGCTTAGGGGCCCGACTAGCGTTCGGCACAGATACGCAGTATTTT
once,TRBJ1-2,TRBV12-5,-,CASGLVKEIHYGYTF,TGTGCTAGTGGTTTGGTTAAAGAGATACACTATGGCTACACCTTC
once,TRBJ1-6,TRBV7-2,-,CASSLIPASSYNSPLHF,TGTGCCAGCAGCTTAATCCCCGCTAGCTCCTATAATTCACCCCTCCACTTT
-,TRBJ2-3,TRBV7-9,-,CASTETSTDTQYF,TGTGCCAGCACCGAGACTAGCACAGATACGCAGTATTTT
-,TRBJ2-1,TRBV9,TRBD2,CASSVRTSGEFSYNEQFF,TGTGCCAGCAGCGTAAGAACTAGCGGGGAGTTTTCCTACAATGAGCAGTTCTTC
-,TRBJ2-7,TRBV27,-,CASSRGFPYEQYF,TGTGCCAGTTCCCGGGGGTTCCCCTACGAGCAGTACTTC
-,TRBJ2-3,TRBV5-8,TRBD1,CASNPGTGRTDTQYF,TGTGCCAGCAATCCCGGGACAGGGCGCACAGATACGCAGTATTTT
-,TRBJ1-5,TRBV7-9,TRBD1,CASSTGVNQPQHF,TGTGCCAGTTCGACAGGGGTCAATCAGCCCCAGCATTTT
-,TRBJ2-2,TRBV3-1/TRBV3-2,-,CASSQELGAFTGELFF,TGTGCCAGCAGCCAAGAGCTTGGGGCTTTCACCGGGGAGCTGTTTTTT
-,TRBJ2-3,TRBV5-1,-,CASTQTQGTDTQYF,TGCGCCAGCACCCAAACCCAGGGGACAGATACGCAGTATTTT
few,TRBJ1-2,TRBV6-5,TRBD1,CASMGGGTGNYGYTF,TGTGCCAGCATGGGAGGAGGGACAGGCAACTATGGCTACACCTTC
-,TRBJ2-1,TRBV19,TRBD1,CASRDRGDNEQFF,TGTGCCAGTAGGGACAGGGGGGACAATGAGCAGTTCTTC
-,TRBJ2-3,TRBV12-3/TRBV12-4,-,CASSRLITDTQYF,TGTGCCAGCAGCAGACTGATCACAGATACGCAGTATTTT